This T cell receptor (beta chain) was recorded in a study of beta chain features in type 1 diabetes (dated by TCRdb to 2016 to 2018). At the level of the whole study: Mean age, gender distribution, total cell number and subset yield were not different between patients and healthy donors. Regulatory and stem cell-like memory subsets were isolated from only 8 patients and roughly eight healthy donors, whereas naive and central memory subsets came from all 30 or so donors. A total of about 110,000,000 sorted cells were examined across all samples, and a strong correlation was observed between cell number per subset and RNA yield. In the study, TCRB repertoires of sorted circulating CD4+ T cell subsets from recently diagnosed type 1 diabetes patients were compared with those of matched healthy donors.

CDR1 and CDR2, looked up from the germline V gene, are SGHTA and FQGNSA. There are 15 amino acids in the CDR3, from cysteine to phenylalanine inclusive. The DNA shown is the 45-base CDR3, in frame from base 1. Trimming takes 6 bases from V and 1 base from J, and the germline ends sit 16 bases apart. What the authors observed across the whole study: PCR might favor shorter templates, but patient and control samples were amplified and corrected together, so any skew would affect both groups equally. Because small numbers of individuals were included in the HLA sub-analyses, any influence of HLA type on TCRB rearrangement was left unresolved. Patients with type 1 diabetes made fewer insertions and deleted more nucleotides at VDJ recombination sites, implying thymic rearrangement abnormalities. Because cDNA was sequenced instead of genomic DNA, highly expressing activated cells could be over-represented, though the groups showed no difference in activation or CD3 levels. Naive, central memory and regulatory TCRB repertoires appeared to be more similar among patients than among healthy donors. A moderate but significant shortening of TCRB CDR3 length was observed in type 1 diabetes patients in all four CD4+ subsets.

Details on this clone: Its antigen specificity is not known. Base quality data are lacking; no much larger clone is found one base away.

The entire isolated RNA was reverse transcribed using the High Capacity cDNA Reverse Transcription Kit, and thus expressed TCRB transcripts were sequenced. Deep immunoSEQ sequencing was applied to naive, central memory and regulatory T cell samples, giving an average of approximately 4 million total reads per sample. Sorted cells were lysed in RLT buffer, and RNA was extracted using DNase-treated RNeasy Micro or Mini kits according to cell number. To prevent cross-contamination, every cell subset was processed on its own, while patient and healthy donor samples were processed together. The immunoSEQ multiplex PCR was used to amplify TCRB sequences from cDNA, generating 87-bp fragments that spanned the CDR3 region. Amplicons were sequenced on the Illumina HiSeq platform. On the authors' methods: Synthetic template baselines were used to correct PCR bias computationally, reads within Hamming distance 2 were collapsed, and singletons that could not be merged were discarded. Reads were aligned to IMGT to assign V, D and J genes, CDR3 length, and insertions or deletions at six rearrangement sites. Within each subset, clonotype counts were normalized to sorted cell number, and only after that were true diversity and Gini coefficients computed with the tcR R package. The overlap coefficient, calculated on TCRB nucleotide sequences, was used to quantify repertoire sharing. As a proxy for the pre-selection repertoire, out-of-frame TCRB sequences from naive cells were analyzed. The table comes from immuneACCESS by way of TCRdb, which keeps in-frame sequences with V and J called. Part of the clones is missing from these tables; in studies checked, under half for an unresolved V gene and the rest for unknown reasons. V and J calls and clone size are as listed in that table; D and trimming were resolved from the DNA. The sample table shows approximately 380,000 clones, and about 14% are seen once. The ten top clones hold approximately 0.019% of the sample.

Each donor gave one peripheral blood draw, averaging roughly 0.11 L, which was collected into heparinised tubes. A BD FACSAria II and a panel including CD45RO, CCR7, CD25, CD127, CD95 and CD27 were used to sort naive, central memory, regulatory and stem cell-like memory CD4+ T cells. All sorted populations exceeded 98% purity. PBMCs were separated immediately by Lymphoprep density gradient centrifugation and were stained directly, without being cultured. So that batch effects would be minimized, each experiment stained and sorted samples in pairs, pairing one healthy donor with one patient. Here the chain combines TRBV7-2 and TRBJ2-7; the best D guess is TRBD2, with 5 bases matching. Sequenced sample: naive CD4+ T cells from blood. The cell subset or site label of this sample denotes: true naive CD4+ T cells. This receptor was taken from a woman aged 18-29 years in good health. The CDR3 reads CASRSILGGSYEQYF. In nucleotides, the sequence is TGTGCCAGCAGGTCCATTTTAGGCGGGTCCTACGAGCAGTACTTC.